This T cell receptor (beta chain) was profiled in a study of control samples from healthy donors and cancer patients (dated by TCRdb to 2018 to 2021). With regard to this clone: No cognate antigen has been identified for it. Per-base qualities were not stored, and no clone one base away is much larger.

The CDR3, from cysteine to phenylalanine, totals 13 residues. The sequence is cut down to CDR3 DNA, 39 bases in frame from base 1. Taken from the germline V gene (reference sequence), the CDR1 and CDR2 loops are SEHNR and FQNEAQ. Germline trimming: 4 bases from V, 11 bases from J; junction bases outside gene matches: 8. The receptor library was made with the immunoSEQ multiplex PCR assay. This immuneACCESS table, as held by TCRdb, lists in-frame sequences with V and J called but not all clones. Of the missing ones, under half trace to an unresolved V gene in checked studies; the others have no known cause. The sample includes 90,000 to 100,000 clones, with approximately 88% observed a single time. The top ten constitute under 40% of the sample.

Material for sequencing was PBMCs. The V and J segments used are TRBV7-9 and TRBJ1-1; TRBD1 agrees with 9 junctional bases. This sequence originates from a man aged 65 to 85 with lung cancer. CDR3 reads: CASSSPGTGTAFF. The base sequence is TGTGCCAGCAGCTCACCCGGGACAGGGACCGCTTTCTTT.